The 6 T cell receptor beta chains below were found in one sample sequenced in a study of human thymus T cells. Using immunoSEQ multiplex PCR, the repertoire was profiled, and TCRdb retains in-frame clones only, with some absent. The repertoire includes about 50,000 clones, 85% to 95% of them detected once, and approximately 0.16% sits in the top ten. The sequenced sample consisted of blood. Receptors were obtained from a girl less than two years old with a congenital heart defect but otherwise immunologically healthy.

The rearrangement joins TRBV4-3 to TRBJ2-3, with 11 bases that match TRBD2. V was clipped by 4 bases and J by 1 base; unmatched bases: 4. This CDR3 spans 16 amino acids. Germline V gene lookup returns CDR1 LGHNA and CDR2 YSLEER. CDR3 sequence (DNA): TGCGCCAGCAGCCGCATACTAGCGGGGGGCACAGATACGCAGTATTTT. It is translated as CASSRILAGGTDTQYF.

The chain links TRBV6-5 to TRBJ2-2; perhaps TRBD1 as D (6 bases). CDR3 size: 13 residues. CDR1 is MNHEY and CDR2 is SVGAGI in the germline V gene. The V end lost 4 bases, the J end lost 9 bases, and 12 bases lay between the germline ends. CDR3 sequence reads: CASSSTGLRELFF. The DNA of the CDR3 is TGTGCCAGCAGTTCCACAGGGCTAAGGGAGCTGTTTTTT.

This chain connects TRBV5-1 to TRBJ2-5; the D gene is possibly TRBD2 (5 bases). The V and J ends lost 4 bases and 2 bases respectively, with 9 bases between them. This CDR3 is 13 amino acids long. Germline CDR1 SGHRS, CDR2 YFSETQ. The CDR3 protein is CASSLRTQETQYF. The DNA of the CDR3 is TGCGCCAGCAGCCTGCGGACTCAAGAGACCCAGTACTTC.

The J gene is TRBJ1-3, the V gene TRBV7-9; 10 nucleotides align to TRBD1. CDR1 SEHNR and CDR2 FQNEAQ come from the germline V gene (reference sequence). J was trimmed by 5 bases and V by 2 bases; bases with no gene match: 9. The CDR3 loop spans 17 amino acids. CDR3 nucleotides: TGTGCCAGCAGCTTATATCCGGGACAGGGGATGAGAAACACCATATATTTT. Encoded protein: CASSLYPGQGMRNTIYF.

A single count supports this clone. The rearrangement uses TRBV10-2 and TRBJ2-7; TRBD2 might be the D (6 bases). The germline V gene encodes CDR1 WSHSY and CDR2 SAAADI. Trimming shortened V by 8 bases and J by 3 bases, and 17 bases separated the two germline ends. The CDR3 has 14 amino acids. The CDR3 loop reads CASGGAGYHYEQYF. CDR3 sequence (DNA): TGCGCCAGCGGCGGGGCGGGATACCACTACGAGCAGTACTTC.

V is TRBV7-9 and J is TRBJ1-2; 8 bases agree with TRBD1. Germline CDR1 is SEHNR and CDR2 is FQNEAQ (reference sequence). This CDR3 has 13 amino acids. Trimming took 0 bases from V and 6 from J; bases not matched to a gene: 0. The DNA of the CDR3 is TGTGCCAGCAGCTTAGCGACAGGGGATGGCTACACCTTC. This codes for CASSLATGDGYTF.